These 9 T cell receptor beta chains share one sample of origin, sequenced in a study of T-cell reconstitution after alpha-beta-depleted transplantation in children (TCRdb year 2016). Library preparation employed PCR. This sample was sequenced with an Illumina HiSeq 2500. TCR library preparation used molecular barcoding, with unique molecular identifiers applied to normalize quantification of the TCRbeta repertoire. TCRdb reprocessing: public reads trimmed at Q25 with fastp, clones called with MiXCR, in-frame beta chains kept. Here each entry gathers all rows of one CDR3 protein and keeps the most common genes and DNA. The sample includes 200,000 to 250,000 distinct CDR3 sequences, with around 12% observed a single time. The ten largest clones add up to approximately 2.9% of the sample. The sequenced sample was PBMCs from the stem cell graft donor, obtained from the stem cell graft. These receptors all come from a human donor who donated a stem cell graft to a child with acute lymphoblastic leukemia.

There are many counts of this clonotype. The CDR3 nucleotides are TGTGCCAGCAGTTTAGGGTGGGGCGAGCAGTACTTC. Translation gives CASSLGWGEQYF. This chain uses TRBV12-3 or TRBV12-4 with TRBJ2-7; D call uncertain. V was cut by 1 base and J by 6 bases, with 7 bases left in between. The CDR3 covers 12 residues.

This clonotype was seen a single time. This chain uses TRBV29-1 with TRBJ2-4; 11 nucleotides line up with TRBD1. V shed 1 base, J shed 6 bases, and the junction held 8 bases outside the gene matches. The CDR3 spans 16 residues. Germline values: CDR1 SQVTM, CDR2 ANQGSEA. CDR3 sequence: CSVEVLGTGGANIQYF. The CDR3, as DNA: TGCAGCGTTGAAGTTTTAGGGACAGGGGGAGCAAACATTCAGTACTTC.

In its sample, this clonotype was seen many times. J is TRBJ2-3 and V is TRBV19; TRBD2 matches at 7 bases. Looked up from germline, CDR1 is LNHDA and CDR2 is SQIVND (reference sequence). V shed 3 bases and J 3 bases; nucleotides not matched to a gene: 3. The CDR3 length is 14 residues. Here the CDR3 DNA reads TGTGCCAGTAGTATCGGAGCGGGGACAGATACGCAGTATTTT. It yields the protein CASSIGAGTDTQYF.

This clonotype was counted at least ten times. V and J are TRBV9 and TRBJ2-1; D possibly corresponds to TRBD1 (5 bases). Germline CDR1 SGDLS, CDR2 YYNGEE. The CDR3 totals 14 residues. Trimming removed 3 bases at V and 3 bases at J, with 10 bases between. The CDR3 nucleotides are TGTGCCAGCAGCGGCCAGGGAAGCTACAATGAGCAGTTCTTC. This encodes CASSGQGSYNEQFF.

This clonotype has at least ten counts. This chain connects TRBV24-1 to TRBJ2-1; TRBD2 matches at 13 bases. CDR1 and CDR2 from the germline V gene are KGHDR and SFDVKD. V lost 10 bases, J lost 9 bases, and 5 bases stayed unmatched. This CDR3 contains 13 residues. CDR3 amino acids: CATGTSGASEQFF. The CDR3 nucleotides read TGTGCCACAGGGACTAGCGGGGCGTCTGAGCAGTTCTTC.

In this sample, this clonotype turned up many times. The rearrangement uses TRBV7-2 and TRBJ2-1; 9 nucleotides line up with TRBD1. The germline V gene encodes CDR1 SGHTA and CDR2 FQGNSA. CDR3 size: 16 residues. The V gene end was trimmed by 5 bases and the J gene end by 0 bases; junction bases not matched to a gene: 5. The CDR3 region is CASSLGQGLSYNEQFF. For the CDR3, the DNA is TGTGCCAGCAGCCTCGGACAGGGGCTCTCCTACAATGAGCAGTTCTTC.

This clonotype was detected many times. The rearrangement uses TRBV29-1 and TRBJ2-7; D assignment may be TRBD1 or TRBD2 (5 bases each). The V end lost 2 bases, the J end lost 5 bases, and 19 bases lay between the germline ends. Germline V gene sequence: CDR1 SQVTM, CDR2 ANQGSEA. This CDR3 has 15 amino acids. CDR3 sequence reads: CSVEIVRAGSDEQYF. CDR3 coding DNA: TGCAGCGTTGAAATCGTTAGGGCAGGGAGCGACGAGCAGTACTTC.

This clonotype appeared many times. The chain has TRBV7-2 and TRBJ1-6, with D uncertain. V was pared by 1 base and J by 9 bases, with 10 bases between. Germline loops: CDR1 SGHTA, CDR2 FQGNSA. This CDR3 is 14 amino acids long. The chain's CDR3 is CASSLDFSFSPLHF. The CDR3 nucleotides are TGTGCCAGCAGCTTAGATTTCTCTTTTTCACCCCTCCACTTT.

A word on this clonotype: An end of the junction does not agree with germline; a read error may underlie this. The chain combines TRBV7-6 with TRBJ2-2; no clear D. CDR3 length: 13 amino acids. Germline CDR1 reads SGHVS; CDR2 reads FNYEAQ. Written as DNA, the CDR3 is TGTGCCGGCAGCCCACTCAACACCGGGGAGCTGTTTTTT. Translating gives CAGSPLNTGELFF.